The 31 T cell receptor beta chains in this list originate from one sample, sequenced in a study of T cell clones after liver transplantation. Produced via immunoSEQ multiplex PCR; TCRdb's table is partial and in-frame only. The sample lists tens of thousands of clones, 71% seen once, with 15% in the top ten. Sequenced here: CD4+ T cells from blood, sampled before liver transplant. These receptors originate from a human donor who received a liver transplant.

This clone appeared a few times. The V and J genes are TRBV5-1 and TRBJ1-1, with a possible D match to TRBD1 (5 bases). V was pared by 1 base and J by 9 bases, with 19 bases between. The CDR3 is 15 amino acids. From germline, CDR1 is SGHRS and CDR2 YFSETQ. The DNA for the CDR3 is TGCGCCAGCAGCTTGTTTGGACAAGGAAGCGGGAAAGCTTTCTTT. Encoded protein: CASSLFGQGSGKAFF.

The rearrangement links TRBV6-6 to TRBJ2-2, with 9 bases that match TRBD1. The CDR3 is 14 amino acids. V was pared by 10 bases and J by 3 bases, with 6 bases of the junction left unmatched. Germline assignment: CDR1 MNHNY and CDR2 SVGAGI (reference sequence). CDR3 DNA: TGTGCCACCGACCGGGACAGGGACACCGGGGAGCTGTTTTTT. Translated: CATDRDRDTGELFF.

The gene calls are TRBV5-4 and TRBJ2-5, with D hard to call. The CDR3 length is 14 residues. Germline V gives CDR1 SGHNT, CDR2 YYREEE (reference sequence). The V gene lost 6 bases and the J gene lost 1 base, with 13 bases spanning the gap. The CDR3 loop reads CASTYPGPQETQYF. DNA for the CDR3: TGTGCCAGCACCTACCCAGGCCCCCAAGAGACCCAGTACTTC.

This clone was seen only a few times. The V and J genes are TRBV5-5 and TRBJ2-2, with a possible D match to TRBD1 (6 bases). The germline gives CDR1 SGHKS, CDR2 YYEKEE (reference sequence). Deletions cut 0 bases from V and 5 bases from J, with 11 bases between. The CDR3 has 15 residues. CDR3 in amino acids: CASSLVQGRTGELFF. DNA for the CDR3: TGTGCCAGCAGCTTGGTACAGGGTAGAACCGGGGAGCTGTTTTTT. The full variable domain, its missing parts supplied by reference TRBV5-5 and TRBJ2-2, is DAGVTQSPTHLIKTRGQQVTLRCSPISGHKSVSWYQQVLGQGPQFIFQYYEKEERGRGNFPDRFSARQFPNYSSELNVNALLLGDSALYLCASSLVQGRTGELFFGEGSRLTVL.

The J gene is TRBJ1-1, the V gene TRBV10-3; D is undetermined. The CDR3 is made up of 14 amino acids. Per the germline V gene, CDR1 is ENHRY and CDR2 is SYGVKD. V shed 6 bases and J shed 0 bases, with 11 bases lying between them. CDR3 region: CAIRDMALNTEAFF. CDR3 sequence (DNA): TGTGCCATCAGAGATATGGCACTGAACACTGAAGCTTTCTTT.

Details on this clone: The junction shows a germline mismatch at one end, possibly a read error. The chain links TRBV6-1 to TRBJ1-5, with D perhaps matching TRBD1 (6 bases). This CDR3 comprises 14 residues. The germline V gene encodes CDR1 MNHNS and CDR2 SASEGT. DNA of the CDR3: TGTGCCAGCAGTGTACAGGGTAGCGATCAGCCCCAGCATTTT. Translating it yields CASSVQGSDQPQHF.

The chain carries TRBV4-2 and TRBJ2-3; 14 bases are a match to TRBD2. The V segment lost 0 bases and the J segment 10 bases; nucleotides outside the gene matches: 9. In germline, CDR1 is LGHNA, CDR2 YNFKEQ. The CDR3 runs 17 residues. The CDR3 is CASSQDRLAGGRESQYF. Written as DNA, the CDR3 is TGTGCCAGCAGCCAAGATCGACTAGCGGGGGGGAGAGAGTCGCAGTATTTT.

The chain couples TRBV11-2 to TRBJ2-3; tentatively, D is TRBD2 (5 bases). In germline, CDR1 is SGHAT, CDR2 FQNNGV. Trimming stripped 2 bases from V and 3 bases from J, with 9 bases between. The CDR3 consists of 14 residues. DNA of the CDR3: TGTGCCAGCAGCTTAATTCGGGGAACAGATACGCAGTATTTT. It specifies CASSLIRGTDTQYF.

The chain couples TRBV2 to TRBJ1-2; tentative D call: TRBD1 (5 bases). The CDR3 length is 15 residues. The V gene lost 2 bases and the J gene lost 2 bases, with 12 bases spanning the gap. Germline-derived CDR1 and CDR2 are SNHLY and FYNNEI. The chain's CDR3 is CASSESRTNNYGYTF. CDR3 coding DNA: TGTGCCAGCAGTGAATCTAGGACAAACAACTATGGCTACACCTTC.

The chain employs TRBV7-9 and TRBJ1-3; D remains unclear. The V end lost 1 base, the J end lost 2 bases, and 6 bases lay between the germline ends. CDR1 is SEHNR, CDR2 FQNEAQ, per germline (reference sequence). The CDR3 has 14 amino acids. The CDR3 loop is CASSLGAAGNTIYF. For the CDR3, the DNA is TGTGCCAGCAGCTTAGGGGCAGCTGGAAACACCATATATTTT.

The rearrangement uses TRBV28 and TRBJ1-2, with 9 bases fitting TRBD1. The CDR3 spans 16 residues. Germline CDR1 MDHEN, CDR2 SYDVKM. Trimming removed 4 bases from V and 0 bases from J; junction bases left unmatched: 6. CDR3 in amino acids: CASSSTGGPANYGYTF. Here the CDR3 DNA reads TGTGCCAGCAGTTCTACAGGGGGCCCTGCTAACTATGGCTACACCTTC.

The gene calls are TRBV29-1 and TRBJ2-1; 8 bases are shared with TRBD1. CDR3 length: 15 amino acids. The V gene's germline CDR1 is SQVTM and CDR2 ANQGSEA. V dropped 4 bases and J dropped 7; count of bases not matched to a gene: 12. In DNA, the CDR3 is TGCAGCGTTGCCGTGGGACAGGTAGTTACGAATGAGCAGTTCTTC. Protein product: CSVAVGQVVTNEQFF.

This chain joins TRBV11-3 and TRBJ2-1, with 9 bases fitting TRBD1. This CDR3 has 15 residues. The germline V gene encodes CDR1 SGHNT and CDR2 YENEEA. V shed 8 bases, J shed 4 bases, and the junction held 9 bases outside the gene matches. Here the CDR3 DNA reads TGTGCCAGCGCAAGAGGACAGGGGATTTACAATGAGCAGTTCTTC. Protein: CASARGQGIYNEQFF.

This clone was observed once. This chain joins TRBV6-6 and TRBJ1-2; D uncertain. This CDR3 spans 13 amino acids. The V gene lost 1 base and the J gene lost 5 bases, with 8 bases spanning the gap. In germline, CDR1 is MNHNY, CDR2 SVGAGI (reference sequence). The CDR3 coding sequence is TGTGCCAGCAGTTACTTGGGGAGTTATGGCTACACCTTC. Amino acid sequence: CASSYLGSYGYTF.

The chain carries TRBV10-2 and TRBJ2-1, with a possible D match to TRBD2 (6 bases). CDR1 WSHSY and CDR2 SAAADI come from the germline V gene. CDR3 length: 13 residues. Deletions cut 3 bases from V and 7 bases from J, with 10 bases between. Here the CDR3 DNA reads TGCGCCAGCAGTGAAGGACGGGGGAATGAGCAGTTCTTC. The encoded protein is CASSEGRGNEQFF.

The chain carries TRBV28 and TRBJ2-5; 7 bases agree with TRBD1. V was pared by 2 bases and J by 5 bases, with 11 bases of the junction left unmatched. This CDR3 contains 16 residues. Germline V CDR1 and CDR2: MDHEN, SYDVKM. The CDR3, as DNA: TGTGCCAGCAGTTTAGGGACAGTTACTACGGGGGAGACCCAGTACTTC. It yields the protein CASSLGTVTTGETQYF.

The chain joins TRBV2 to TRBJ2-7; the D is unclear. The CDR3 is 12 amino acids. CDR1 is SNHLY, CDR2 FYNNEI, per germline. V dropped 3 bases and J dropped 5 bases, with 8 bases sitting between them. In DNA form, the CDR3 reads TGTGCCAGCAGTGACAGGAACAACGAGCAGTACTTC. Translating it yields CASSDRNNEQYF.

The chain carries TRBV19 and TRBJ1-5; D uncertain. Germline CDR1 is LNHDA and CDR2 is SQIVND (reference sequence). Trimming stripped 6 bases from V and 7 bases from J, with 13 bases between. CDR3 length: 13 residues. For the CDR3, the DNA is TGTGCCAGTAGAGGTCCCTCGGGGCAGCCCCAGCATTTT. This sequence encodes CASRGPSGQPQHF. The full variable domain, in which reference TRBV19 and TRBJ1-5 provide the parts outside the CDR3, is DGGITQSPKYLFRKEGQNVTLSCEQNLNHDAMYWYRQDPGQGLRLIYYSQIVNDFQKGDIAEGYSVSREKKESFPLTVTSAQKNPTAFYLCASRGPSGQPQHFGDGTRLSIL.

The chain couples TRBV6-4 to TRBJ2-1, with D possibly being TRBD2 (5 bases). From germline, CDR1 is MRHNA and CDR2 SNTAGT. CDR3 length: 14 residues. V lost 3 bases and J 6 bases, leaving 12 bases between the germline ends. CDR3 nucleotides: TGTGCCAGCAGTGAGGGGAGTTTTTCCAATGAGCAGTTCTTC. Its translation is CASSEGSFSNEQFF.

The J gene is TRBJ2-3, the V gene TRBV5-1, with 7 bases matching TRBD1. The CDR3 is made up of 14 amino acids. The V and J ends lost 3 bases and 2 bases, in that order; junction bases with no gene match: 3. Germline assignment: CDR1 SGHRS and CDR2 YFSETQ. CDR3: CASSWDSNTDTQYF. The DNA for the CDR3 is TGCGCCAGCAGCTGGGACAGTAACACAGATACGCAGTATTTT. Using reference TRBV5-1 and TRBJ2-3 for the parts outside the CDR3, the full variable domain is KAGVTQTPRYLIKTRGQQVTLSCSPISGHRSVSWYQQTPGQGLQFLFEYFSETQRNKGNFPGRFSGRQFSNSRSEMNVSTLELGDSALYLCASSWDSNTDTQYFGPGTRLTVL.

This chain uses TRBV6-5 with TRBJ1-2, with 9 bases identical to TRBD1. CDR1 is MNHEY, CDR2 SVGAGI, per germline. The trim removed 8 bases at V and 4 bases at J, leaving 8 bases unmatched. This CDR3 has 14 residues. For the CDR3, the DNA is TGTGCCAGCGGGCGACAGGGGGTCTCCTATGGCTACACCTTC. Translated: CASGRQGVSYGYTF.

The chain uses TRBV7-6 and TRBJ2-2, with D tentatively TRBD2 (6 bases). The CDR3 covers 14 residues. V was cut by 1 base and J by 7 bases, with 10 bases left in between. CDR1 SGHVS and CDR2 FNYEAQ come from the germline V gene. The CDR3 DNA follows: TGTGCCAGCAGCTTAGGAGGCGGGGTCGGGGAGCTGTTTTTT. Translating gives CASSLGGGVGELFF.

This rearrangement joins TRBV2 to TRBJ2-5; 8 bases map to TRBD1. The CDR3 runs to 15 residues. The V segment lost 5 bases and the J segment 0 bases; nucleotides outside the gene matches: 5. Germline V gene data show CDR1 as SNHLY and CDR2 as FYNNEI. The CDR3: CASSKDRGDQETQYF. In nucleotides, the CDR3 is TGTGCCAGCAGTAAAGACAGGGGAGACCAAGAGACCCAGTACTTC. Full variable domain (outside the CDR3, taken from reference TRBV2 and TRBJ2-5): EPEVTQTPSHQVTQMGQEVILRCVPISNHLYFYWYRQILGQKVEFLVSFYNNEISEKSEIFDDQFSVERPDGSNFTLKIRSTKLEDSAMYFCASSKDRGDQETQYFGPGTRLLVL.

The chain carries TRBV10-3 and TRBJ2-7; 12 bases fit TRBD1. This CDR3 spans 12 amino acids. Germline values: CDR1 ENHRY, CDR2 SYGVKD. J gave up 5 bases and V 10 bases, and 3 bases lay outside the gene matches. CDR3 nucleotides: TGTGCCACGGGACAGGGGGCAAACGAGCAGTACTTC. It codes for CATGQGANEQYF.

The rearrangement links TRBV30 to TRBJ1-6; D uncertain. Germline values: CDR1 GTSNPN, CDR2 SVGIG (reference sequence). V lost 1 base, J lost 5 bases, and 12 bases lay in between. This CDR3 has 15 residues. The CDR3 region has the DNA TGTGCCTGGAGTGGTATTGGAGGCAATAATTCACCCCTCCACTTT. It codes for CAWSGIGGNNSPLHF.

This rearrangement joins TRBV2 to TRBJ1-3, with D possibly being TRBD1 (5 bases). Germline CDR1 reads SNHLY; CDR2 reads FYNNEI. CDR3 length: 13 residues. V lost 4 bases to trimming and J lost 5 bases, with 9 bases between them. CDR3 sequence: CASSGGERNTIYF. Written as DNA, the CDR3 is TGTGCCAGCAGTGGGGGGGAGAGAAACACCATATATTTT. Using reference TRBV2 and TRBJ1-3 for the parts outside the CDR3, the full variable domain is EPEVTQTPSHQVTQMGQEVILRCVPISNHLYFYWYRQILGQKVEFLVSFYNNEISEKSEIFDDQFSVERPDGSNFTLKIRSTKLEDSAMYFCASSGGERNTIYFGEGSWLTVV.

The chain carries TRBV15 and TRBJ1-4, with D perhaps matching TRBD1 (5 bases). Germline CDR1 LNHNV, CDR2 YYDKDF (reference sequence). CDR3 length: 15 residues. Trimming pared 0 bases from V and 8 bases from J, leaving 13 bases between. The CDR3 DNA follows: TGTGCCACCAGCAGAGATCCCGACGGGGGAGAAAAACTGTTTTTT. Translated, it gives CATSRDPDGGEKLFF.

The V and J genes are TRBV29-1 and TRBJ1-1, with 8 positions matching TRBD1. CDR3 length: 12 amino acids. With V trimmed by 7 bases and J by 6 bases, 7 bases remained unmatched. The germline V gene encodes CDR1 SQVTM and CDR2 ANQGSEA. CDR3 in DNA: TGCAGCGCAACGATACAGGGGGCTGAAGCTTTCTTT. It encodes CSATIQGAEAFF. The variable domain in full, completed from reference TRBV29-1 and TRBJ1-1, reads SAVISQKPSRDICQRGTSLTIQCQVDSQVTMMFWYRQQPGQSLTLIATANQGSEATYESGFVIDKFPISRPNLTFSTLTVSNMSPEDSSIYLCSATIQGAEAFFGQGTRLTVV.

The rearrangement uses TRBV6-1 and TRBJ1-4; 7 bases line up with TRBD1. Germline CDR1 and CDR2: MNHNS and SASEGT. The CDR3 has 18 amino acids. After removal of 1 base from V and 1 base from J, the junction contained 9 bases not matched to a gene. The CDR3 is CASSEVQGGIGTNEKLFF. In nucleotides, the CDR3 is TGTGCCAGCAGTGAAGTTCAGGGGGGCATTGGAACTAATGAAAAACTGTTTTTT.

Only a few counts were recorded for this clone. The V and J genes are TRBV18 and TRBJ1-1; 7 bases match TRBD1. Losses at the gene ends were 1 base for V and 1 base for J; bases not matched to a gene: 3. Germline CDR1 reads KGHSH; CDR2 reads LQKENI. The CDR3 extends over 15 amino acids. The CDR3 region is CASSPRTGRNTEAFF. In DNA, the CDR3 is TGTGCCAGCTCACCACGGACAGGTAGGAACACTGAAGCTTTCTTT.

The chain has TRBV9 and TRBJ2-7; a possible D gene is TRBD2 (7 bases). Deletions cut 0 bases from V and 0 bases from J, with 13 bases between. CDR3 length equals 16 residues. Germline V gene sequence: CDR1 SGDLS, CDR2 YYNGEE. CDR3 sequence reads: CASSVGGGRGSYEQYF. The CDR3 bases are TGTGCCAGCAGCGTAGGGGGGGGCAGGGGCTCCTACGAGCAGTACTTC.